Listed here is a single T cell receptor (beta chain). Antigen unknown. These data are taken from a study of shared clonotypes between healthy human individuals. Sequencing was at deep level. Some clones are missing from TCRdb's copy, which holds only in-frame ones; the method was immunoSEQ multiplex PCR. The sample carries roughly 530,000 clones, about 95% recorded once. Germline lookup yields CDR1 MNHNS and CDR2 SASEGT. The junction had 5 bases not matched to a gene; V was cut back by 6 bases and J by 2 bases. The length of the CDR3 is 14 residues. CD4+ cells underwent separation, giving CD45RA+ naive and CD45RA-negative memory subsets. General study results and limits: A reduction in generation probabilities was seen for non-shared clonotypes relative to those shared by all four donors. The authors expected sequencing depth to affect clonotype sharing among donors.

The V and J genes are TRBV6-1 and TRBJ2-5; 8 bases are shared with TRBD2. This sequence originates from a woman in her twenties or thirties in good health. What was sequenced was naive CD4+ T cells sorted from blood. Subset noted: CD45RA+ positively selected. CDR3 amino acids: CASRELAAQETQYF. CDR3 DNA: TGTGCCAGCAGAGAACTAGCGGCTCAAGAGACCCAGTACTTC.